The 21 T cell receptor beta chains below all came from one sample that was sequenced in a study of T cells in Graves' hyperthyroidism and ophthalmopathy. From RNA transcripts, TCR beta CDR3 regions were amplified. A set of HTBI primers served as the primers for a first-round RT-PCR of the TCR CDR3. A single record per CDR3 protein comes from TCRdb applying MiXCR to the multiplex PCR reads. The sample comprises nearly 750,000 distinct CDR3 sequences, 35% of which are singletons, and roughly 31% rests with the top ten. Sequenced: blood. The receptors stem from a middle-aged woman with Graves' hyperthyroidism.

The chain couples TRBV6-5 to TRBJ1-2; D is unclear. The CDR3 is 14 residues long. Trimming left V 3 bases short and J 4 bases short, with 12 bases between. Looked up from germline, CDR1 is MNHEY and CDR2 is SVGAGI. CDR3 region: CASSYRDDGYGYTF. In DNA, the CDR3 is TGTGCCAGCAGTTATCGTGATGATGGCTATGGCTACACCTTC.

Ten or more counts support this clonotype. The chain carries TRBV29-1 and TRBJ2-7; D uncertain. The CDR3 covers 11 residues. V was trimmed by 3 bases and J by 6 bases, leaving 9 bases between them. From germline, CDR1 is SQVTM and CDR2 ANQGSEA. The CDR3 loop reads CSVDYSAEQYF. The CDR3 bases are TGCAGCGTTGATTATTCCGCCGAGCAGTACTTC.

At least ten counts were recorded for this clonotype. This rearrangement joins TRBV9 to TRBJ1-6, with 9 bases fitting TRBD1. Germline CDR1 and CDR2: SGDLS and YYNGEE. This CDR3 has 15 amino acids. V lost 0 bases and J lost 9; bases outside the gene matches: 4. The CDR3 coding sequence is TGTGCCAGCAGCGTAGAAGGGACAGGGCTTTCACCCCTCCACTTT. Residues: CASSVEGTGLSPLHF.

To note about this clonotype: One end of the junction varies from germline; a read error may be responsible. This sequence joins TRBV5-4 and TRBJ2-5, with 9 bases fitting TRBD1. Germline CDR1 reads SGHNT; CDR2 reads YYREEE (reference sequence). The CDR3 length is 14 residues. CDR3 in amino acids: CASSLGTGVETQCF. CDR3 bases: TGTGCCAGCAGCTTGGGGACAGGGGTAGAGACCCAGTGCTTC. Based on the CDR3 plus reference TRBV5-4 and TRBJ2-5, the full variable domain is ETGVTQSPTHLIKTRGQQVTLRCSSQSGHNTVSWYQQALGQGPQFIFQYYREEENGRGNFPPRFSGLQFPNYSSELNVNALELDDSALYLCASSLGTGVETQCFGPGTRLLVL.

The chain has TRBV7-2 and TRBJ2-7; the D gene is possibly TRBD2 (6 bases). Per the germline V gene, CDR1 is SGHTA and CDR2 is FQGNSA. Trimming took 5 bases from V and 0 from J, leaving 11 bases between them. The CDR3 has 14 residues. The DNA for the CDR3 is TGTGCCAGCAGCGGGGGGTCAATCTCCTACGAGCAGTACTTC. This sequence encodes CASSGGSISYEQYF.

This sequence joins TRBV20-1 and TRBJ1-6, with D possibly matching TRBD1 (5 bases). The CDR3 has 14 amino acids. In germline, CDR1 is DFQATT, CDR2 SNEGSKA (reference sequence). The V end lost 8 bases, the J end lost 6 bases, and 17 bases lay between the germline ends. The CDR3 reads CSQSGRGANSPLHF. As DNA, the CDR3 is TGCAGTCAAAGCGGGAGAGGGGCTAATTCACCCCTCCACTTT.

This clonotype was counted many times. V usage is TRBV7-9 and J usage is TRBJ2-2; TRBD2 matches 7 bases. The CDR3 is made up of 13 amino acids. V lost 5 bases and J lost 5; bases outside the gene matches: 2. CDR1 and CDR2 (germline): SEHNR, FQNEAQ (reference sequence). CDR3 bases: TGTGCCAGCAGCCCAGCGGGGACCGGGGAGCTGTTTTTT. Encoded protein: CASSPAGTGELFF.

V is TRBV5-6 and J is TRBJ2-7; 7 bases agree with TRBD1. Germline assignment: CDR1 SGHDT and CDR2 YYEEEE. J gave up 7 bases and V 0 bases, and 7 bases lay outside the gene matches. CDR3 length equals 14 residues. The CDR3 region is CASSLGQGRGEQYF. The CDR3 nucleotides are TGTGCCAGCAGCTTGGGACAGGGACGGGGAGAGCAGTACTTC. Supplemented by reference TRBV5-6 and TRBJ2-7, the full variable domain reads DAGVTQSPTHLIKTRGQQVTLRCSPKSGHDTVSWYQQALGQGPQFIFQYYEEEERQRGNFPDRFSGHQFPNYSSELNVNALLLGDSALYLCASSLGQGRGEQYFGPGTRLTVT.

This clonotype was counted a few times. The rearrangement uses TRBV19 and TRBJ1-1; D is perhaps TRBD1 (6 bases). CDR3 length: 13 residues. CDR1 is LNHDA and CDR2 is SQIVND in the germline V gene (reference sequence). Trimming removed 4 bases from V and 5 bases from J, with 11 bases in between. CDR3 nucleotide sequence: TGTGCCAGTAGTAACAGGGTAGGGACTGAAGCTTTCTTT. Amino acid sequence: CASSNRVGTEAFF.

The chain employs TRBV5-1 and TRBJ1-2; a possible D gene is TRBD1 (5 bases). Trimming shortened V by 0 bases and J by 8 bases, and 8 bases separated the two germline ends. Germline V gene sequence: CDR1 SGHRS, CDR2 YFSETQ. CDR3 length equals 12 residues. The CDR3 reads CASSLDQGGYTF. For the CDR3, the DNA is TGCGCCAGCAGCTTGGACCAGGGCGGCTACACCTTC.

CDR3 in amino acids: CSAPRHPSTGELFF. DNA for the CDR3: TGCAGTGCCCCCCGGCACCCGAGCACCGGGGAGCTGTTTTTT. The chain joins TRBV20-1 to TRBJ2-2; D is undetermined. Germline CDR1 reads DFQATT; CDR2 reads SNEGSKA (reference sequence). V lost 6 bases and J 4 bases, leaving 15 bases between the germline ends. CDR3 length: 14 residues.

The gene calls are TRBV29-1 and TRBJ1-5; D call uncertain. This CDR3 has 8 amino acids. Germline V CDR1 and CDR2: SQVTM, ANQGSEA. Trimming removed 4 bases at V and 15 bases at J, with 7 bases between. DNA of the CDR3: TGCAGCGTTGCGCCACTGCATTTT. It is translated as CSVAPLHF. The full variable domain, in which reference TRBV29-1 and TRBJ1-5 provide the parts outside the CDR3, is SAVISQKPSRDICQRGTSLTIQCQVDSQVTMMFWYRQQPGQSLTLIATANQGSEATYESGFVIDKFPISRPNLTFSTLTVSNMSPEDSSIYLCSVAPLHFGDGTRLSIL.

Note on this clonotype: This may stem from a read error, because a much larger clone lies one nucleotide away. The rearrangement joins TRBV24-1 to TRBJ2-5; D gene ambiguous. CDR1 is KGHDR and CDR2 is SFDVKD in the germline V gene. The CDR3 extends over 12 amino acids. The CDR3 nucleotides read TGTGCCTCCAGTGATTTAGAAGAGACCCAGTACTTC. The encoded protein is CASSDLEETQYF.

This sequence joins TRBV7-2 and TRBJ2-6; weak D call: TRBD2 (6 bases). The CDR3 totals 21 residues. V was pared by 0 bases and J by 1 base, with 22 bases between. In germline, CDR1 is SGHTA, CDR2 FQGNSA. The CDR3 loop reads CASSLARGVGGIGSGANVLTF. The CDR3 DNA follows: TGTGCCAGCAGCTTAGCGCGTGGTGTTGGGGGGATTGGATCTGGGGCCAACGTCCTGACTTTC.

This clonotype was counted ten times or more. The J gene is TRBJ2-5, the V gene TRBV14; the match to TRBD1 covers 7 bases. V shed 3 bases, J shed 4 bases, and the junction held 8 bases outside the gene matches. The germline CDR1 and CDR2 sequences are SGHDN and FVKESK. CDR3 size: 15 residues. The CDR3 loop reads CASSQETGPPETQYF. DNA of the CDR3: TGTGCCAGCAGCCAGGAGACAGGGCCACCAGAGACCCAGTACTTC.

This clonotype came up many times. The gene calls are TRBV7-8 and TRBJ1-1; the match to TRBD1 covers 7 bases. The V gene's germline CDR1 is SGHVS and CDR2 FQNEAQ. The V segment lost 1 base and the J segment 6 bases; nucleotides outside the gene matches: 14. This CDR3 is 17 amino acids long. The CDR3 DNA reads as TGTGCCAGCAGCTTAGGCCCCTCCCCCAGGGGGGCGTCTGAAGCTTTCTTT. Protein sequence: CASSLGPSPRGASEAFF.

Ten or more counts support this clonotype. The CDR3 region is CASRSPATNEKLFF. The CDR3 DNA is TGTGCCAGCAGATCGCCGGCAACTAATGAAAAACTGTTTTTT. The chain couples TRBV25-1 to TRBJ1-4; D is uncertain. CDR3 length: 14 amino acids. The V gene lost 6 bases and the J gene lost 0 bases, with 8 bases spanning the gap. Germline V CDR1 and CDR2: MGHDK, SYGVNS.

V gene TRBV4-3 combines with J gene TRBJ2-7, with D perhaps matching TRBD2 (6 bases). Germline assignment: CDR1 LGHNA and CDR2 YSLEER. Trimming stripped 1 base from V and 4 bases from J, with 17 bases between. The CDR3 covers 16 residues. CDR3 nucleotides: TGCGCCAGCAGCCAAGTTTTGGCGGGAACCTCTTACGAGCAGTACTTC. Its translation is CASSQVLAGTSYEQYF.

At least ten counts were recorded for this clonotype. This chain connects TRBV24-1 to TRBJ1-2, with a weak D call TRBD1 (6 bases). Germline loops: CDR1 KGHDR, CDR2 SFDVKD. The CDR3 extends over 13 amino acids. Trimming removed 4 bases at V and 2 bases at J, with 7 bases between. CDR3 sequence reads: CATSEGGNYGYTF. CDR3 DNA sequence: TGTGCCACCAGTGAAGGGGGGAACTATGGCTACACCTTC.

This clonotype was recorded once. The rearrangement links TRBV2 to TRBJ1-2, with 8 positions matching TRBD1. The CDR3 has 13 amino acids. V lost 8 bases to trimming and J lost 7 bases; unmatched junction nucleotides: 9. Germline-derived CDR1 and CDR2 are SNHLY and FYNNEI. Here the CDR3 reads CASHSQGAGGYTF. DNA for the CDR3: TGTGCCAGCCACTCCCAGGGGGCCGGTGGCTACACCTTC.

In the case of this clonotype: The junction differs from germline at one of its ends, possibly a read error. The rearrangement links TRBV6-5 to TRBJ1-2; unclear D gene. The germline gives CDR1 MNHEY, CDR2 SVGAGI. CDR3 length: 13 residues. CDR3: CAISYSGSYGYTF. The CDR3 DNA sequence: TGTGCCATCAGTTACTCGGGTAGCTATGGCTACACCTTC.